Presented here are 18 T cell receptor beta chains from one specimen sequenced in a study of technical replicates of blood from several donors (dated by TCRdb to about 2017). Libraries were constructed by the immunoSEQ multiplex PCR assay. Here the immuneACCESS table is served through TCRdb, limited to in-frame sequences with V and J called. Missing clones are a known gap in these copies; in checked studies unresolved V genes cover under half, and the rest lacks a known reason. The sample has tens of thousands of clones on record, 75% to 95% of them singletons. Together, the top ten hold 0.25% to 0.35% of the sample. The specimen was T cells isolated from PBMCs. Source of these receptors: a human donor in good health.

The chain links TRBV27 to TRBJ1-2; TRBD1 is a possible D gene (6 bases). The V gene lost 5 bases and the J gene lost 2 bases, with 9 bases spanning the gap. CDR1 MNHEY and CDR2 SMNVEV come from the germline V gene (reference sequence). The CDR3 consists of 13 residues. CDR3 in DNA: TGTGCCAGCAGTAGGACAGTCAACTATGGCTACACCTTC. Its protein is CASSRTVNYGYTF.

The chain has TRBV4-1 and TRBJ2-3, with D uncertain. Germline-derived CDR1 and CDR2 are MGHRA and YSYEKL. V lost 3 bases, J lost 0 bases, and 4 bases lay in between. CDR3 length: 13 residues. As DNA, the CDR3 is TGCGCCAGCAGCCAGACTAGCACAGATACGCAGTATTTT. Protein product: CASSQTSTDTQYF.

This chain uses TRBV7-3 with TRBJ2-1, with 9 bases aligning to TRBD2. J was trimmed by 2 bases and V by 5 bases; bases with no gene match: 10. Per the germline V gene, CDR1 is SGHTA and CDR2 is FQGTGA. CDR3 size: 17 residues. The CDR3 region has the DNA TGTGCCAGCAGCGCCCAGGCGGGGGGGACCGCCTACAATGAGCAGTTCTTC. This codes for CASSAQAGGTAYNEQFF.

A single count supports this clone. This chain connects TRBV19 to TRBJ2-1; D not resolved. The germline V and J ends were trimmed by 8 bases and 0 bases, with 8 bases remaining between them. The CDR3 is 13 residues long. Germline CDR1 is LNHDA and CDR2 is SQIVND (reference sequence). CDR3 DNA sequence: TGTGCCAGTGGTCTTAGCTCCTACAATGAGCAGTTCTTC. This gives the protein CASGLSSYNEQFF.

The chain is built from TRBV19 and TRBJ2-7; D may be TRBD2 (6 bases). The germline V and J ends were trimmed by 3 bases and 6 bases, with 24 bases remaining between them. The CDR3 length is 17 residues. CDR1 is LNHDA and CDR2 is SQIVND in the germline V gene (reference sequence). For the CDR3, the DNA is TGTGCCAGTAGTATGGAAGTACGGGCTAGCGAACAAGGCGAGCAGTACTTC. Its protein is CASSMEVRASEQGEQYF. Full variable domain (missing parts from reference TRBV19 and TRBJ2-7): DGGITQSPKYLFRKEGQNVTLSCEQNLNHDAMYWYRQDPGQGLRLIYYSQIVNDFQKGDIAEGYSVSREKKESFPLTVTSAQKNPTAFYLCASSMEVRASEQGEQYFGPGTRLTVT.

The chain recombines TRBV29-1 with TRBJ2-3; no firm D call. The CDR3 spans 12 residues. Between the trimmed V and J ends, which lost 4 bases and 2 bases, there was a span of 7 bases. Germline-derived CDR1 and CDR2 are SQVTM and ANQGSEA. The CDR3 is CSVAPNTDTQYF. The CDR3 region has the DNA TGCAGCGTTGCGCCTAACACAGATACGCAGTATTTT.

The chain carries TRBV5-4 and TRBJ1-2, with 11 bases matching TRBD1. Germline V lookup: CDR1 SGHNT, CDR2 YYREEE (reference sequence). The CDR3 loop spans 14 amino acids. V shed 4 bases and J 4 bases; nucleotides not matched to a gene: 3. The CDR3 DNA is TGTGCCAGCAGCCCGGACAGGGGGCCCTATGGCTACACCTTC. It codes for CASSPDRGPYGYTF.

This chain uses TRBV5-8 with TRBJ1-5, with D unclear. V lost 0 bases and J lost 4, with 5 bases in between. Germline V gene lookup returns CDR1 SGHTS and CDR2 YDEGEE. This CDR3 contains 13 residues. This CDR3 is CASSLARNQPQHF. The CDR3, as DNA: TGTGCCAGCAGCTTGGCGAGGAATCAGCCCCAGCATTTT.

The chain has TRBV7-8 and TRBJ1-5; possible D gene TRBD1, 6 bases. V lost 1 base and J lost 0, with 13 bases in between. Looked up from germline, CDR1 is SGHVS and CDR2 is FQNEAQ. The CDR3 has 17 amino acids. Here the CDR3 DNA reads TGTGCCAGCAGCTTAGTGGCAGGGGTTTATAGCAATCAGCCCCAGCATTTT. Its protein is CASSLVAGVYSNQPQHF.

J is TRBJ1-1 and V is TRBV18, with D possibly matching TRBD1 (6 bases). Germline values: CDR1 KGHSH, CDR2 LQKENI. This CDR3 has 13 amino acids. V was trimmed by 5 bases and J by 1 base, leaving 8 bases between them. CDR3 amino acids: CASSGGQNTEAFF. CDR3 in DNA: TGTGCCAGCTCAGGGGGACAGAACACTGAAGCTTTCTTT.

This clone was observed once. The chain employs TRBV2 and TRBJ1-4; a possible D gene is TRBD1 (6 bases). The CDR3 runs 14 residues. Germline V gene sequence: CDR1 SNHLY, CDR2 FYNNEI. V lost 3 bases and J 5 bases, leaving 10 bases between the germline ends. DNA of the CDR3: TGTGCCAGCAGTGATGGTCAGGGGAATGAAAAACTGTTTTTT. Residues: CASSDGQGNEKLFF.

The chain joins TRBV4-1 to TRBJ1-1, with D tentatively TRBD1 (6 bases). Between the trimmed V and J ends, which lost 4 bases and 3 bases, there was a span of 18 bases. CDR1 is MGHRA and CDR2 is YSYEKL in the germline V gene. This CDR3 contains 16 residues. The CDR3, as DNA: TGCGCCAGCAGCCCCCTCAGTGGGGGCGCGGACACTGAAGCTTTCTTT. Its protein product is CASSPLSGGADTEAFF.

The CDR3 nucleotides read TGTGCCAGTAGGAAGACAGGGCCCGGAGGCTACACCTTC. Amino acids: CASRKTGPGGYTF. The chain joins TRBV19 to TRBJ1-2; 7 bases map to TRBD1. Germline assignment: CDR1 LNHDA and CDR2 SQIVND (reference sequence). V shed 6 bases, J shed 8 bases, and the junction held 9 bases outside the gene matches. This CDR3 is built from 13 residues.

The CDR3 loop is CASSPTGLSGANVLTF. CDR3 sequence (DNA): TGTGCCAGTAGTCCAACAGGGCTCTCTGGGGCCAACGTCCTGACTTTC. The chain has TRBV19 and TRBJ2-6, with D maybe TRBD1 (6 bases). There are 16 residues in the CDR3. Deletions cut 5 bases from V and 0 bases from J, with 11 bases between. The germline gives CDR1 LNHDA, CDR2 SQIVND (reference sequence).

This clone was observed once. The chain links TRBV6-1 to TRBJ1-2, with a tentative D call TRBD1 (5 bases). V lost 3 bases and J 4 bases, leaving 9 bases between the germline ends. This CDR3 comprises 13 residues. From germline, CDR1 is MNHNS and CDR2 SASEGT. The CDR3 DNA reads as TGTGCCAGCAGTGATCAGGGTTCCTATGGCTACACCTTC. It specifies CASSDQGSYGYTF.

The chain recombines TRBV7-9 with TRBJ1-5; D unresolved. There are 13 residues in the CDR3. CDR1 is SEHNR and CDR2 is FQNEAQ in the germline V gene (reference sequence). V was clipped by 3 bases and J by 7 bases, with 10 bases between them. DNA of the CDR3: TGTGCCAGCAGCTTTAGCTCCGAACAGCCCCAGCATTTT. Encoded protein: CASSFSSEQPQHF.

Only one count was recorded for this clone. The chain joins TRBV2 to TRBJ2-5; possible D gene TRBD1, 6 bases. CDR1 is SNHLY and CDR2 is FYNNEI in the germline V gene. Deletions cut 7 bases from V and 0 bases from J, with 12 bases between. The CDR3 runs to 14 residues. The CDR3 spells CASKQRTDQETQYF. CDR3 nucleotide sequence: TGTGCCAGCAAACAAAGGACAGACCAAGAGACCCAGTACTTC.

The V and J genes are TRBV9 and TRBJ2-7; TRBD2 might be the D (6 bases). V was shortened by 2 bases and J by 3 bases, with 9 bases between the two germline ends. The length of the CDR3 is 13 residues. The germline gives CDR1 SGDLS, CDR2 YYNGEE. DNA of the CDR3: TGTGCCAGCAGCGTTACCGGGAGCTACGAGCAGTACTTC. Translated: CASSVTGSYEQYF.